This T cell receptor (beta chain) comes out of a study of T cells in Graves' hyperthyroidism and ophthalmopathy. This clonotype showed up many times. Germline values: CDR1 MDHEN, CDR2 SYDVKM. The CDR3 loop spans 17 amino acids. Losses at the gene ends were 4 bases for V and 5 bases for J; bases not matched to a gene: 8. Authors of the study amplified TCR beta CDR3 regions from RNA transcripts. With the HTBI primer set, the TCR CDR3 went through a first round of RT-PCR. TCRdb redid the calling of the multiplex PCR reads with MiXCR, one entry per CDR3 protein. Of about 520,000 distinct CDR3 sequences in the sample, about a fifth are singletons; the top ten hold about 25%.

This TCR was recovered from a man aged 18 to 35 with Graves' hyperthyroidism. The V and J genes are TRBV28 and TRBJ2-5; 15 bases align to TRBD2. The sequencing input was blood. The CDR3 DNA reads TGTGCCAGCAGTTCCGCCGGGACTAGCGGGGGGAGGGAGACCCAGTACTTC. This gives the protein CASSSAGTSGGRETQYF.